This T cell receptor (beta chain) was observed in a study of T-cell memory formation after mild COVID-19. General study findings and limits: Contracting CD4+ clones sat mainly in CM and EM; CD8+ in EMRA. Whereas later expanders leaned CD4+, clones contracting day 15 to 85 showed a balanced CD4/CD8 makeup. Memory from before infection featured some responding clones, which suggests cross-reactive memory joined.

Germline lookup yields CDR1 LGHNA and CDR2 YNFKEQ. This CDR3 is 16 amino acids long. J was trimmed by 1 base and V by 2 bases; bases with no gene match: 4. Worth noting for this clonotype: Its antigen is unknown.

In TCRdb, the 5' RACE reads were re-called with MiXCR into one record per CDR3 protein. The table records about 190,000 distinct CDR3 sequences, 18% of them present only once. The sequencing input was PBMCs or a T cell subset sorted from them (not recorded which). The chain recombines TRBV4-2 with TRBJ2-3; 9 bases align to TRBD2. The source of this sequence is an adult woman who had mild COVID-19 (a few samples of this study predate the infection). Cell type and time point are not known. Here the CDR3 reads CASSQIAGVRTDTQYF. The CDR3 bases are TGTGCCAGCAGCCAAATAGCGGGGGTTCGCACAGATACGCAGTATTTT.